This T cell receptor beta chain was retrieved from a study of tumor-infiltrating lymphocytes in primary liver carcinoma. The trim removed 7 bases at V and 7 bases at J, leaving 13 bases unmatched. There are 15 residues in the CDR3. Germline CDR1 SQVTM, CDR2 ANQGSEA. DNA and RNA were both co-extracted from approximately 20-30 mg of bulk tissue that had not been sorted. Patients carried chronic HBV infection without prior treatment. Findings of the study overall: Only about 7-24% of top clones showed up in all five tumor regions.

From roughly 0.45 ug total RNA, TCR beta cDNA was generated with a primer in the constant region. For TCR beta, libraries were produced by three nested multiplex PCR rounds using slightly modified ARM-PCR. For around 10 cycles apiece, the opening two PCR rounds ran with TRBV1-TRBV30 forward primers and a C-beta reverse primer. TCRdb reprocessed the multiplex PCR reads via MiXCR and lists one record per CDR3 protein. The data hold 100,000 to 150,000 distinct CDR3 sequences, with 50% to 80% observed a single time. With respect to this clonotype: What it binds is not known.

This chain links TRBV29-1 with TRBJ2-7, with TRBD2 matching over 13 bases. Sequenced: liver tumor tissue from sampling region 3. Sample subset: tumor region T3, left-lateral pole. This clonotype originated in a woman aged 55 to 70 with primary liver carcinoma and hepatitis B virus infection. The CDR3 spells CSAQVTSGRAREQYF. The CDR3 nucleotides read TGCAGCGCCCAGGTTACTAGCGGGAGGGCCCGGGAGCAGTACTTC.